This T cell receptor beta chain was identified during a study of T-cell reconstitution after alpha-beta-depleted transplantation in children. The CDR3 loop spans 15 amino acids. Germline V lookup: CDR1 SGHKS, CDR2 YYEKEE (reference sequence). Trimming took off 4 bases at V and 3 bases at J, with 11 bases between the two ends. Unique molecular identifiers were used to barcode this TCRbeta library. One entry per CDR3 protein results from TCRdb running MiXCR on the PCR reads. The data show around 600,000 distinct CDR3 sequences, 16% seen once. This clonotype has a handful of counts. The source is a human donor who donated a stem cell graft to a child with acute myeloid leukemia. The chain recombines TRBV5-5 with TRBJ1-6, with a weak D call TRBD1 (6 bases). The sequencing used PBMCs from the stem cell graft donor, collected from the stem cell graft. DNA for the CDR3: TGTGCCAGCAGCCACCCGACAGGCTATAATTCACCCCTCCACTTT. Protein product: CASSHPTGYNSPLHF. Full variable domain (outside the CDR3, taken from reference TRBV5-5 and TRBJ1-6): DAGVTQSPTHLIKTRGQQVTLRCSPISGHKSVSWYQQVLGQGPQFIFQYYEKEERGRGNFPDRFSARQFPNYSSELNVNALLLGDSALYLCASSHPTGYNSPLHFGNGTRLTVT.